The 19 T cell receptor beta chains presented below share a single source sample, sequenced in a study of CD8 T cells in Susac syndrome. Random hexamers were used to reverse transcribe roughly 0.5 to 1 ug of RNA. TCRdb passed the immunoSEQ multiplex PCR reads through MiXCR, listing each CDR3 protein once. The sample lists under 200,000 distinct CDR3 sequences; about 91% were seen once. Source material: CD4+ T cells from PBMCs. These receptors were collected from a human donor with Susac syndrome.

The CDR3 reads CASSQDRTTLGSYNEQFF. CDR3 DNA sequence: TGTGCCAGCAGCCAAGACCGGACCACCCTAGGCTCCTACAATGAGCAGTTCTTC. This chain joins TRBV3-1 and TRBJ2-1; D not resolved. This CDR3 is 18 amino acids long. Germline lookup yields CDR1 LGHDT and CDR2 YNNKEL (reference sequence). Trimming shortened V by 0 bases and J by 0 bases, and 15 bases separated the two germline ends.

This clonotype was detected once. The V gene is TRBV12-3 or TRBV12-4, the J gene TRBJ2-7; D not certain. The CDR3 sequence is 12 residues long. V was clipped by 3 bases and J by 2 bases, with 5 bases between them. CDR3: CASSFRPYEQYF. The CDR3 DNA sequence: TGTGCCAGCAGTTTTAGGCCCTACGAGCAGTACTTC.

The chain has TRBV27 and TRBJ1-6; 8 bases align to TRBD1. Trimming took 5 bases from V and 8 from J; bases not matched to a gene: 8. The CDR3 consists of 15 residues. From germline, CDR1 is MNHEY and CDR2 SMNVEV (reference sequence). The CDR3 reads CASSPQGAGYSPLHF. CDR3 DNA sequence: TGTGCCAGCAGTCCCCAGGGGGCGGGTTATTCACCCCTCCACTTT.

CDR3 in amino acids: CARGTGPDSPLHF. For the CDR3, the DNA is TGTGCCAGGGGAACAGGGCCTGATTCACCCCTCCACTTT. The chain combines TRBV7-2 with TRBJ1-6; tentatively, D is TRBD1 (6 bases). Trimming left V 9 bases short and J 8 bases short, with 14 bases between. The germline V gene has CDR1 SGHTA and CDR2 FQGNSA. The CDR3 covers 13 residues. Variable domain in full (rest from reference TRBV7-2 and TRBJ1-6): GAGVSQSPSNKVTEKGKDVELRCDPISGHTALYWYRQSLGQGLEFLIYFQGNSAPDKSGLPSDRFSAERTGGSVSTLTIQRTQQEDSAVYLCARGTGPDSPLHFGNGTRLTVT.

CDR3 residues: CASSPRDRGGDEQYF. The CDR3 region has the DNA TGCGCCAGCAGCCCCAGGGACAGGGGGGGCGACGAGCAGTACTTC. V is TRBV5-1 and J is TRBJ2-7; 11 nucleotides line up with TRBD1. The V gene end was trimmed by 4 bases and the J gene end by 5 bases; junction bases not matched to a gene: 8. Germline V gene lookup returns CDR1 SGHRS and CDR2 YFSETQ. The CDR3 consists of 15 residues.

This clonotype was recorded once. V usage is TRBV6-5 and J usage is TRBJ2-7; weak D call: TRBD1 (5 bases). Trimming shortened V by 2 bases and J by 5 bases, and 10 bases separated the two germline ends. This CDR3 is 13 amino acids long. The germline V gene encodes CDR1 MNHEY and CDR2 SVGAGI. This CDR3 reads CASSYRGINEQYF. The CDR3 coding sequence is TGTGCCAGCAGTTACAGGGGAATCAACGAGCAGTACTTC.

This rearrangement joins TRBV19 to TRBJ2-7; D is unresolved. Deletions cut 2 bases from V and 0 bases from J, with 11 bases between. CDR3 length: 15 amino acids. Looked up from germline, CDR1 is LNHDA and CDR2 is SQIVND (reference sequence). The CDR3 region is CASSISGASSYEQYF. The CDR3 nucleotides read TGTGCCAGTAGTATATCCGGAGCGAGCTCCTACGAGCAGTACTTC. Full variable domain (missing parts from reference TRBV19 and TRBJ2-7): DGGITQSPKYLFRKEGQNVTLSCEQNLNHDAMYWYRQDPGQGLRLIYYSQIVNDFQKGDIAEGYSVSREKKESFPLTVTSAQKNPTAFYLCASSISGASSYEQYFGPGTRLTVT.

In its sample, this clonotype was seen once. The chain uses TRBV6-6 and TRBJ1-5; D ambiguous. Trimming took 2 bases from V and 4 from J, leaving 9 bases between them. Germline V lookup: CDR1 MNHNY, CDR2 SVGAGI (reference sequence). There are 14 residues in the CDR3. The CDR3 sequence: CASSYPERNQPQHF. The CDR3 region has the DNA TGTGCCAGCAGTTACCCCGAAAGGAATCAGCCCCAGCATTTT.

V gene TRBV7-3 combines with J gene TRBJ1-1; no clear D gene. CDR3 length: 13 residues. Germline-derived CDR1 and CDR2 are SGHTA and FQGTGA. V was pared by 1 base and J by 5 bases, with 8 bases between. The CDR3: CASSLSGETEAFF. The DNA of the CDR3 is TGTGCCAGCAGCTTAAGCGGGGAGACTGAAGCTTTCTTT.

This chain uses TRBV5-1 with TRBJ2-1, with D possibly being TRBD2 (6 bases). Trimming took 4 bases from V and 7 from J, leaving 12 bases between them. The CDR3 runs 13 residues. The germline CDR1 and CDR2 sequences are SGHRS and YFSETQ. The CDR3: CASSPRLVNEQFF. CDR3 nucleotide sequence: TGCGCCAGCAGCCCGCGACTAGTGAATGAGCAGTTCTTC.

V is TRBV10-3 and J is TRBJ2-7; D is undetermined. Per germline, CDR1 ENHRY and CDR2 SYGVKD. The CDR3 extends over 13 amino acids. Trimming left V 5 bases short and J 0 bases short, with 8 bases between. The CDR3 spells CAISTFGSYEQYF. The CDR3 DNA reads as TGTGCCATCAGTACTTTCGGCTCCTACGAGCAGTACTTC.

The chain is built from TRBV27 and TRBJ2-7; D perhaps matches TRBD1 (6 bases). Germline V gives CDR1 MNHEY, CDR2 SMNVEV (reference sequence). This CDR3 region has 15 residues. Trimming stripped 10 bases from V and 0 bases from J, with 19 bases between. The CDR3 nucleotides are TGTGCCACCAAGGAGACAGGCCGGAGCTCCTACGAGCAGTACTTC. This sequence encodes CATKETGRSSYEQYF.

V usage is TRBV3-1 and J usage is TRBJ1-2; D might be TRBD1 (6 bases). This CDR3 comprises 14 residues. CDR1 is LGHDT, CDR2 YNNKEL, per germline (reference sequence). V shed 2 bases and J shed 6 bases, with 13 bases lying between them. CDR3 sequence: CASSQHHTGNGYTF. As DNA, the CDR3 is TGTGCCAGCAGCCAACATCACACAGGGAATGGCTACACCTTC.

The chain recombines TRBV25-1 with TRBJ2-5; D could derive from TRBD1 or TRBD2 (5 bases each). The CDR3 covers 16 residues. The germline gives CDR1 MGHDK, CDR2 SYGVNS. With 1 base removed from V and 5 bases from J, the gap between germline ends came to 17 bases. This CDR3 reads CASSEFAGSLGETQYF. In DNA, the CDR3 is TGTGCCAGCAGTGAATTCGCAGGGAGCCTGGGGGAGACCCAGTACTTC.

The chain is built from TRBV20-1 and TRBJ2-1, with D uncertain. Trimming left V 0 bases short and J 0 bases short, with 12 bases between. Germline V gene lookup returns CDR1 DFQATT and CDR2 SNEGSKA (reference sequence). The CDR3 extends over 16 amino acids. CDR3 DNA: TGCAGTGCTAGAGATATCGCCTCCGACTCCTACAATGAGCAGTTCTTC. This gives the protein CSARDIASDSYNEQFF.

The genes are TRBV29-1 and TRBJ1-2, with D possibly matching TRBD1 (5 bases). Germline V gene lookup returns CDR1 SQVTM and CDR2 ANQGSEA. Trimming stripped 7 bases from V and 4 bases from J, with 13 bases between. This CDR3 contains 12 residues. In DNA form, the CDR3 reads TGCAGCGCCTCGACAGTCTCCTATGGCTACACCTTC. As protein: CSASTVSYGYTF.

The chain joins TRBV28 to TRBJ1-2; tentatively, D is TRBD1 (5 bases). The CDR3 is 15 residues long. Germline V gene data show CDR1 as MDHEN and CDR2 as SYDVKM. Trimming left V 4 bases short and J 0 bases short, with 12 bases between. CDR3 nucleotide sequence: TGTGCCAGCAGTTCGGTGGGGGGGGCTAACTATGGCTACACCTTC. This codes for CASSSVGGANYGYTF.

V usage is TRBV28 and J usage is TRBJ2-7; possibly TRBD1 for D (6 bases). V dropped 8 bases and J dropped 1 base, with 12 bases sitting between them. CDR3 length: 13 amino acids. In germline, CDR1 is MDHEN, CDR2 SYDVKM. CDR3 nucleotide sequence: TGTGCCAGCCTTGGGGGCCCTTCCTACGAGCAGTACTTC. It translates to CASLGGPSYEQYF.

The chain links TRBV20-1 to TRBJ1-6; D unclear. V was clipped by 7 bases and J by 0 bases, with 13 bases between them. Germline assignment: CDR1 DFQATT and CDR2 SNEGSKA (reference sequence). This CDR3 is 15 amino acids long. CDR3 nucleotides: TGCAGTGTGCAGGAGGCGACCTCCTATAATTCACCCCTCCACTTT. Translating it yields CSVQEATSYNSPLHF.